This T cell receptor (beta chain) was obtained from a study of T cells in Graves' hyperthyroidism and ophthalmopathy. Whole-study results and caveats: The model's output predicted ophthalmopathy at a median of 6.5 months prior to onset.

TCR beta CDR3 regions were amplified from RNA. The HTBI primer set drove a first-round RT-PCR of the TCR CDR3. TCRdb recomputed calls from the multiplex PCR reads with MiXCR, one row per CDR3 protein. The sample includes around 340,000 distinct CDR3 sequences, roughly 15% of them seen just once. Those with hyperthyroidism were 18 to 65 years old, newly diagnosed, and ill for under 2 months. PBMCs stemmed from under 11 ml fresh peripheral blood. The V segment lost 4 bases and the J segment 0 bases; nucleotides outside the gene matches: 9. The CDR3 has 16 amino acids. Germline values: CDR1 SEHNR, CDR2 FQNEAQ (reference sequence). This clonotype occurred many times. What it binds is not known.

Sequenced input: blood. The chain joins TRBV7-9 to TRBJ2-7, with 7 nucleotides matching TRBD2. The TCR sequence derives from a man aged 25 to 45 with Graves' hyperthyroidism. The CDR3 sequence: CASSWGVRTSSYEQYF. The DNA of the CDR3 is TGTGCCAGCAGCTGGGGGGTGAGGACTAGCTCCTACGAGCAGTACTTC.